This T cell receptor (beta chain) was captured by sequencing in a study of T-cell memory formation after mild COVID-19. Study findings and constraints: Clones which contracted sat mainly in CM and EM if CD4+, and in EMRA if CD8+.

Concerning this clonotype: No antigen is known for it.

5'RACE primed from the constant segment yielded TCR alpha and TCR beta cDNA libraries bearing sample barcodes and UMIs. TCRdb re-analysed the 5' RACE reads in MiXCR, keeping a single row per CDR3 protein. This sample has fewer than 140,000 distinct CDR3 sequences, with around 11% found just once. J was trimmed by 3 bases and V by 4 bases; bases with no gene match: 4. This CDR3 is 14 amino acids long. The germline V gene encodes CDR1 SGHDT and CDR2 YYEEEE. V usage is TRBV5-6 and J usage is TRBJ2-7; 10 nucleotides align to TRBD1. The sequenced sample consisted of PBMCs or a T cell subset sorted from them (not recorded which). This sequence was found in an adult woman who had mild COVID-19 (a few samples of this study predate the infection). Cell type and time point are not known. The DNA of the CDR3 is TGTGCCAGCAGCACCGGACAGGGGGACTACGAGCAGTACTTC. This encodes CASSTGQGDYEQYF.